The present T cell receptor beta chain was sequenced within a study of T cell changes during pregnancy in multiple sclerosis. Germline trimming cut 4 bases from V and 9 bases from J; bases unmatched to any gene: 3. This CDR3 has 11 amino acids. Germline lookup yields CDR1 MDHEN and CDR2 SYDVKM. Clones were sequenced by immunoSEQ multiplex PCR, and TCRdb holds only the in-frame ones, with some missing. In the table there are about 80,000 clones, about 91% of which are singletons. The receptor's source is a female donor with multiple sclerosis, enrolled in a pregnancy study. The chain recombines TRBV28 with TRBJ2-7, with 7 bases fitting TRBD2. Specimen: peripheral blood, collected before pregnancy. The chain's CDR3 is CASSSGGTQYF. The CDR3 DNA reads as TGTGCCAGCAGTTCCGGGGGGACGCAGTACTTC.